A single sample gave rise to the 31 T cell receptor beta chains below, sequenced in a study of T-cell reconstitution after alpha-beta-depleted transplantation in children. These receptors' antigens are unknown. For TCRbeta, the library was prepared with unique molecular identifiers. TCRdb called the PCR reads again in MiXCR, with one record for every CDR3 protein. Of about 300,000 distinct CDR3 sequences listed, around 7.3% were seen once; the top ten hold approximately 8.6%. Study outcomes and limitations: T-cell numbers and diversity one year post-transplant derived largely from freshly generated T cells.

The input for sequencing was peripheral blood, taken 360 days after TCRalphabeta/CD19-depleted stem cell transplant. The receptors here all came from a female patient between 2 and 15 years old who had a stem cell transplant for Fanconi anemia, so the T cells may come from the graft donor.

Points on this clonotype: A read error may be the cause here, since a much bigger clone is one base away. The rearrangement links TRBV12-3 or TRBV12-4 to TRBJ2-4; perhaps TRBD2 as D (6 bases). The CDR3 consists of 19 residues. CDR3 region: CTSSHPGGRRVGAKNIQYF. As DNA, the CDR3 is TGTACCAGCAGTCACCCCGGGGGAAGGAGAGTTGGAGCCAAAAACATTCAGTACTTC.

This clonotype was seen repeatedly, ten times or more. CDR3 DNA: TGCAGTGCTAGTGGGTCCCAAAGCGGGGGGCCCAAAGAGACCCAGTACTTC. It encodes CSASGSQSGGPKETQYF. This sequence joins TRBV20-1 and TRBJ2-5; 9 positions match TRBD2. CDR1 and CDR2 (germline): DFQATT, SNEGSKA (reference sequence). V shed 3 bases, J shed 3 bases, and the junction held 14 bases outside the gene matches. The CDR3 consists of 17 residues.

In its sample, this clonotype was seen a few times. The gene calls are TRBV5-6 and TRBJ2-7; D perhaps matches TRBD1 (6 bases). CDR3 length: 15 residues. CDR1 and CDR2 from the germline V gene are SGHDT and YYEEEE. V shed 0 bases and J shed 3 bases, with 13 bases lying between them. The CDR3 spells CASSLVGQGHYEQYV. CDR3 coding DNA: TGTGCCAGCAGCTTGGTTGGGCAGGGACACTACGAGCAGTACGTC.

This clonotype showed up many times. V gene TRBV7-9 combines with J gene TRBJ2-7; the D is unclear. This CDR3 has 11 residues. Germline V gene sequence: CDR1 SEHNR, CDR2 FQNEAQ (reference sequence). V was pared by 5 bases and J by 6 bases, with 8 bases between. CDR3 DNA sequence: TGTGCCAGCAGCAGAACGGGCGAGCAGTACGTC. Translating gives CASSRTGEQYV.

This clonotype was observed many times. V and J are TRBV5-1 and TRBJ2-5; D might be TRBD1 or TRBD2, each matching 5 bases. The CDR3 is 14 amino acids. Trimming left V 6 bases short and J 2 bases short, with 14 bases between. CDR1 SGHRS and CDR2 YFSETQ come from the germline V gene. CDR3 in DNA: TGCGCCAGCACCTACGAGAGGGGTCAAGAGACCCAGTACTTC. Residues: CASTYERGQETQYF.

The chain recombines TRBV2 with TRBJ2-7, with 7 bases matching TRBD1. Per germline, CDR1 SNHLY and CDR2 FYNNEI. This CDR3 is 14 amino acids long. V lost 3 bases to trimming and J lost 4 bases; unmatched junction nucleotides: 6. The CDR3: CASSDQGQTYEQYF. As DNA, the CDR3 is TGTGCCAGCAGTGACCAGGGACAGACATACGAGCAGTACTTC.

This clonotype was counted at least ten times. J is TRBJ2-1 and V is TRBV5-1; D remains ambiguous. This CDR3 contains 12 residues. V lost 2 bases to trimming and J lost 4 bases, with 4 bases between them. Germline V gene data show CDR1 as SGHRS and CDR2 as YFSETQ. DNA for the CDR3: TGCGCCAGCAGCTTCCAGTACAATGAGCAGTTCTTC. Its protein product is CASSFQYNEQFF.

This chain uses TRBV28 with TRBJ1-5, with no clear D. Germline loops: CDR1 MDHEN, CDR2 SYDVKM. V was clipped by 3 bases and J by 6 bases, with 9 bases between them. The CDR3 is 13 residues long. The CDR3 DNA sequence: TGTGCCAGCAGTTTTAAGGAGGGTCAGCCCCAGCATTTT. It yields the protein CASSFKEGQPQHF.

There are many counts of this clonotype. The chain links TRBV5-1 to TRBJ2-2; D unclear. Trimming removed 4 bases at V and 6 bases at J, with 7 bases between. Germline values: CDR1 SGHRS, CDR2 YFSETQ. This CDR3 is 12 amino acids long. The DNA of the CDR3 is TGCGCCAGCAGCCTCGAAGCCGGGGAGCTGTTTTTT. Its protein is CASSLEAGELFF.

The V call is TRBV6-2 or TRBV6-3, the J call TRBJ1-3; possible D gene TRBD1, 6 bases. The germline gives CDR1 MNHEY, CDR2 SVGEGT. The CDR3 runs to 15 residues. V dropped 6 bases and J dropped 4 bases, with 16 bases sitting between them. The CDR3 sequence is CASSRTGQSGNTIYF. CDR3 nucleotides: TGTGCCAGCAGCCGGACCGGACAGTCCGGAAACACCATATATTTT.

Points on this clonotype: One base away lies a much larger clone, so this may be a sequencing read error. The gene calls are TRBV20-1 and TRBJ1-6; the D is unclear. Between the trimmed V and J ends, which lost 5 bases and 8 bases, there was a span of 13 bases. There are 13 residues in the CDR3. Looked up from germline, CDR1 is DFQATT and CDR2 is SNEGSKA (reference sequence). The CDR3 region is CSAGVGLDSPLHF. The CDR3 nucleotides read TGCAGTGCTGGAGTAGGACTCGATTCACCCCTCCACTTT.

The table lists this clonotype with a few counts. This chain joins TRBV5-6 and TRBJ2-7, with a weak D call TRBD1 (6 bases). V lost 1 base, J lost 3 bases, and 14 bases lay in between. This CDR3 spans 15 amino acids. Germline V CDR1 and CDR2: SGHDT, YYEEEE. The chain's CDR3 is CASSLSGAGFYEQYF. CDR3 nucleotide sequence: TGTGCCAGCAGCTTGTCAGGGGCTGGTTTCTACGAGCAGTACTTC.

This clonotype appeared a few times. The chain joins TRBV28 to TRBJ1-1; tentatively, D is TRBD1 (5 bases). There are 14 residues in the CDR3. The germline V gene has CDR1 MDHEN and CDR2 SYDVKM. V was shortened by 3 bases and J by 4 bases, with 12 bases between the two germline ends. The DNA of the CDR3 is TGTGCCAGCAGTTTCATCGGGGGAAGCACTGAAGCTTTCTTT. It codes for CASSFIGGSTEAFF.

At least ten counts were recorded for this clonotype. The J gene is TRBJ1-1, the V gene TRBV5-1, with a weak D call TRBD1 (6 bases). This CDR3 has 13 amino acids. CDR1 is SGHRS and CDR2 is YFSETQ in the germline V gene. V was shortened by 4 bases and J by 2 bases, with 9 bases between the two germline ends. The CDR3 bases are TGCGCCAGCAGCCGACAGGAAAACACTGAAGCTTTCTTT. It is translated as CASSRQENTEAFF.

The gene calls are TRBV11-2 and TRBJ1-1, with D hard to call. The CDR3 is 13 amino acids. V gave up 2 bases and J gave up 6 bases, with 10 bases separating them. Per germline, CDR1 SGHAT and CDR2 FQNNGV. CDR3: CASSLWPVAEAFF. CDR3 nucleotides: TGTGCCAGCAGCTTATGGCCAGTGGCTGAAGCTTTCTTT. The variable domain in full, completed from reference TRBV11-2 and TRBJ1-1, reads EAGVAQSPRYKIIEKRQSVAFWCNPISGHATLYWYQQILGQGPKLLIQFQNNGVVDDSQLPKDRFSAERLKGVDSTLKIQPAKLEDSAVYLCASSLWPVAEAFFGQGTRLTVV.

This sequence joins TRBV5-1 and TRBJ2-1, with D unclear. Trimming removed 4 bases from V and 2 bases from J, with 13 bases in between. Germline V lookup: CDR1 SGHRS, CDR2 YFSETQ. This CDR3 has 15 residues. The CDR3 coding sequence is TGCGCCAGCAGCCAACTTCAACCCCCCTACAATGAGCAGTTCTTC. Translation: CASSQLQPPYNEQFF. Complete variable domain (other parts from reference TRBV5-1 and TRBJ2-1): KAGVTQTPRYLIKTRGQQVTLSCSPISGHRSVSWYQQTPGQGLQFLFEYFSETQRNKGNFPGRFSGRQFSNSRSEMNVSTLELGDSALYLCASSQLQPPYNEQFFGPGTRLTVL.

This clonotype was detected a few times. This chain uses TRBV24-1 with TRBJ1-2, with TRBD1 as a possible D gene (6 bases). The V gene's germline CDR1 is KGHDR and CDR2 SFDVKD. Trimming took 8 bases from V and 4 from J, leaving 16 bases between them. The CDR3 loop spans 14 amino acids. CDR3 bases: TGTGCCACCAACTCCCAGGGGAACGGCTATGGCTACACCTTC. It translates to CATNSQGNGYGYTF.

Comments on this clonotype: Because it lacks the conserved phenylalanine or tryptophan at the end, this CDR3 is likely a read error. The CDR3 bases are TGTGCCACCACGTTACTAGGAGGTCCCTACAATGAGCAGTTCTCC. Translation: CATTLLGGPYNEQFS. The rearrangement uses TRBV15 and TRBJ2-1; D is possibly TRBD2 (5 bases). CDR1 LNHNV and CDR2 YYDKDF come from the germline V gene (reference sequence). CDR3 length: 15 amino acids. Between the trimmed V and J ends, which lost 7 bases and 2 bases, there was a span of 15 bases.

This clonotype was counted a few times. The J gene is TRBJ1-6, the V gene TRBV3-1, with D uncertain. V gave up 4 bases and J gave up 6 bases, with 10 bases separating them. CDR3 length: 14 residues. Germline V gene lookup returns CDR1 LGHDT and CDR2 YNNKEL (reference sequence). The chain's CDR3 is CASSLAASNSPLHF. In DNA form, the CDR3 reads TGTGCCAGCAGCCTAGCTGCAAGTAATTCACCCCTCCACTTT.

This clonotype came up many times. The V call is TRBV6-6, the J call TRBJ2-7; D unclear. The ends were cut back, 4 bases at V and 5 bases at J, with 9 bases in the middle. This CDR3 is built from 12 residues. Per the germline V gene, CDR1 is MNHNY and CDR2 is SVGAGI (reference sequence). CDR3 bases: TGTGCCAGCAGTTCCTCGAGAAACGAGCAGTACTTC. Translating gives CASSSSRNEQYF.

This clonotype showed up many times. The V call is TRBV6-5, the J call TRBJ2-7; TRBD1 might be the D (6 bases). V lost 2 bases and J lost 0, with 20 bases in between. In germline, CDR1 is MNHEY, CDR2 SVGAGI. This CDR3 contains 18 residues. The CDR3: CASSYHNPNTGSSYEQYF. CDR3 bases: TGTGCCAGCAGTTACCATAACCCCAATACAGGGAGCTCCTACGAGCAGTACTTC.

This clonotype has a handful of counts. The rearrangement uses TRBV6-4 and TRBJ2-1, with D possibly matching TRBD2 (6 bases). V was cut by 10 bases and J by 4 bases, with 26 bases left in between. The CDR3 runs to 17 residues. Germline values: CDR1 MRHNA, CDR2 SNTAGT. The DNA for the CDR3 is TGTGCCAATTTCTTTATTACGGGACTCCTGGAATACAATGAGCAGTTCTTC. Its translation is CANFFITGLLEYNEQFF.

Only a few counts were recorded for this clonotype. The CDR3 protein is CASSAGHPMGTEAFF. The CDR3 DNA reads TGTGCCAGCAGTGCGGGACACCCAATGGGCACTGAAGCTTTCTTT. This chain connects TRBV2 to TRBJ1-1; possibly TRBD1 for D (6 bases). CDR3 length equals 15 residues. The V end lost 4 bases, the J end lost 4 bases, and 16 bases lay between the germline ends. The germline gives CDR1 SNHLY, CDR2 FYNNEI.

In this sample, this clonotype turned up many times. The chain joins TRBV29-1 to TRBJ1-1; the D is unclear. CDR1 is SQVTM and CDR2 is ANQGSEA in the germline V gene. V lost 7 bases to trimming and J lost 3 bases, with 27 bases between them. This CDR3 contains 17 residues. CDR3 loop: CSGHYEKRRMMDTEAFF. CDR3 bases: TGCAGCGGCCATTACGAAAAGAGACGAATGATGGACACTGAAGCTTTCTTT.

This chain links TRBV24-1 with TRBJ2-5; 12 bases line up with TRBD2. The V and J ends lost 4 bases and 5 bases, in that order; junction bases with no gene match: 7. Germline V gene data show CDR1 as KGHDR and CDR2 as SFDVKD. This CDR3 has 16 residues. In nucleotides, the CDR3 is TGTGCCACCAGTGAACCTAGCGGGGGGGCTCGGGAGACCCAGTACTTC. This sequence encodes CATSEPSGGARETQYF.

This chain links TRBV11-3 with TRBJ2-2, with no clear D. The CDR3 spans 13 residues. CDR1 and CDR2 from the germline V gene are SGHNT and YENEEA. Trimming left V 0 bases short and J 7 bases short, with 6 bases between. CDR3 in amino acids: CASSLDPHGELFF. CDR3 bases: TGTGCCAGCAGCTTAGACCCCCACGGGGAGCTGTTTTTT. Looking up the rest from reference TRBV11-3 and TRBJ2-2 gives the full variable domain: EAGVVQSPRYKIIEKKQPVAFWCNPISGHNTLYWYLQNLGQGPELLIRYENEEAVDDSQLPKDRFSAERLKGVDSTLKIQPAELGDSAVYLCASSLDPHGELFFGEGSRLTVL.

This clonotype was recorded many times. This chain joins TRBV12-3 or TRBV12-4 and TRBJ1-3; D unresolved. The CDR3 has 13 amino acids. V lost 6 bases and J 0 bases, leaving 6 bases between the germline ends. In DNA, the CDR3 is TGTGCCAGCAGATTTTCCTCTGGAAACACCATATATTTT. Translation: CASRFSSGNTIYF.

This clonotype came up many times. The chain is built from TRBV20-1 and TRBJ2-1; 10 bases fit TRBD2. This CDR3 spans 20 amino acids. The junction had 17 bases not matched to a gene; V was cut back by 3 bases and J by 0 bases. Germline-derived CDR1 and CDR2 are DFQATT and SNEGSKA (reference sequence). CDR3 coding DNA: TGCAGTGCTAGGAACCAGGGAGTAGCGGGAGGCCGCTTCTCCTACAATGAGCAGTTCTTC. This encodes CSARNQGVAGGRFSYNEQFF.

This clonotype came up many times. The chain employs TRBV29-1 and TRBJ1-1; TRBD1 matches 7 bases. J gave up 5 bases and V 4 bases, and 4 bases lay outside the gene matches. The length of the CDR3 is 12 residues. Per germline, CDR1 SQVTM and CDR2 ANQGSEA. CDR3 amino acids: CSVGQGGTEAFF. The CDR3 region has the DNA TGCAGCGTTGGACAGGGAGGGACTGAAGCTTTCTTT.

This clonotype has ten or more counts. The V and J genes are TRBV5-1 and TRBJ2-3; D unresolved. This CDR3 region has 14 residues. V lost 0 bases, J lost 0 bases, and 5 bases lay in between. The germline gives CDR1 SGHRS, CDR2 YFSETQ. This CDR3 reads CASSLVTSTDTQYF. CDR3 DNA: TGCGCCAGCAGCTTGGTAACTAGCACAGATACGCAGTATTTT.

As concerns this clonotype: A much more abundant neighbour one base away suggests this may be a read error. V is TRBV7-9 and J is TRBJ1-1; possibly TRBD1 for D (5 bases). CDR1 is SEHNR, CDR2 FQNEAQ, per germline (reference sequence). V lost 1 base and J 6 bases, leaving 12 bases between the germline ends. This CDR3 is 14 amino acids long. The CDR3 is CASSLGREHAEAFF. The CDR3 nucleotides read TGTGCCAGCAGCTTAGGCAGGGAGCACGCTGAAGCTTTCTTT.